Below, 8 T cell receptor beta chains from the same sample are listed, as sequenced in a study of metastatic and nonmetastatic thyroid tumors. TCRdb recomputed clones from the PCR reads via MiXCR. There are 15,000 to 20,000 clones in the sample; 29% occur only once, and about 12% lies in the top ten. Thyroid surgery was preceded by no treatment in any patient. Sequencing was carried out using tumor tissue. The receptors here all came from a female donor with papillary thyroid cancer or a benign thyroid nodule (not recorded which). Some clones in this sample may be carry-over from other donors' samples.

This clone is medium-sized by share. V and J are TRBV19 and TRBJ1-1, with a weak D call TRBD1 (6 bases). The V gene's germline CDR1 is LNHDA and CDR2 SQIVND (reference sequence). This CDR3 has 14 residues. Trimming pared 2 bases from V and 8 bases from J, leaving 15 bases between. The CDR3 reads CASSITGTPGEAFF. CDR3 bases: TGTGCCAGTAGTATAACCGGGACACCTGGAGAAGCTTTCTTT.

The chain couples TRBV15 to TRBJ2-7, with D unclear. Germline V lookup: CDR1 LNHNV, CDR2 YYDKDF (reference sequence). V lost 0 bases, J lost 3 bases, and 9 bases lay in between. This CDR3 region has 14 residues. Here the CDR3 reads CATSRDTRGYEQYF. In DNA, the CDR3 is TGTGCCACCAGCAGAGATACGCGTGGCTACGAGCAGTACTTC.

V usage is TRBV6-2 or TRBV6-3 and J usage is TRBJ2-7, with a possible D match to TRBD2 (5 bases). V was shortened by 0 bases and J by 1 base, with 16 bases between the two germline ends. The CDR3 consists of 17 residues. Germline CDR1 MNHEY, CDR2 SVGEGT. The CDR3 DNA follows: TGTGCCAGCAGTTACTCGGCGGAAAGGCGGGTTTCCTACGAGCAGTACTTC. It encodes CASSYSAERRVSYEQYF.

This clone was picked up a small number of times. The chain uses TRBV27 and TRBJ2-1; D perhaps matches TRBD1 (5 bases). V lost 3 bases and J lost 4, with 7 bases in between. This CDR3 is built from 13 residues. The germline V gene has CDR1 MNHEY and CDR2 SMNVEV (reference sequence). The CDR3 sequence is CASSFDSYNEQFF. The CDR3 DNA follows: TGTGCCAGCAGTTTTGACAGTTACAATGAGCAGTTCTTC.

This clone was detected ten times or more. This CDR3 reads CASSLDGGATQYF. The CDR3 DNA is TGTGCCAGCAGCTTAGACGGGGGGGCAACGCAGTATTTT. This rearrangement joins TRBV7-2 to TRBJ2-3; 8 bases match TRBD2. V gave up 1 base and J gave up 9 bases; unmatched junction bases: 3. Germline CDR1 SGHTA, CDR2 FQGNSA. The CDR3 is made up of 13 amino acids.

This clone showed up many times. The sample contains more than one DNA sequence encoding this CDR3. The chain has TRBV15 and TRBJ2-1, with a possible D match to TRBD1 (6 bases). Germline V CDR1 and CDR2: LNHNV, YYDKDF (reference sequence). The V gene lost 1 base and the J gene lost 8 bases, with 18 bases spanning the gap. The CDR3 is 16 residues long. CDR3 in amino acids: CATSRGGVRGMDEQFF. CDR3 DNA sequence: TGTGCCACCAGCAGAGGAGGTGTCAGGGGAATGGATGAGCAGTTCTTC.

This clone was seen more than once but under ten times. V usage is TRBV6-6 and J usage is TRBJ2-5; perhaps TRBD1 as D (6 bases). This CDR3 region has 16 residues. Deletions cut 0 bases from V and 5 bases from J, with 16 bases between. Germline V gene data show CDR1 as MNHNY and CDR2 as SVGAGI (reference sequence). CDR3 coding DNA: TGTGCCAGCAGTTACTCGAACTCACAGGGCGGGGAGACCCAGTACTTC. Translation gives CASSYSNSQGGETQYF.

This clone has more than one count but fewer than ten. The gene calls are TRBV6-2 or TRBV6-3 and TRBJ2-7; 7 bases fit TRBD2. There are 17 residues in the CDR3. V dropped 0 bases and J dropped 1; count of bases not matched to a gene: 9. Looked up from germline, CDR1 is MNHEY and CDR2 is SVGEGT. The CDR3 protein is CASSYSFMRGGSYEQYF. The CDR3 DNA is TGTGCCAGCAGTTACTCTTTTATGAGGGGAGGGTCCTACGAGCAGTACTTC.